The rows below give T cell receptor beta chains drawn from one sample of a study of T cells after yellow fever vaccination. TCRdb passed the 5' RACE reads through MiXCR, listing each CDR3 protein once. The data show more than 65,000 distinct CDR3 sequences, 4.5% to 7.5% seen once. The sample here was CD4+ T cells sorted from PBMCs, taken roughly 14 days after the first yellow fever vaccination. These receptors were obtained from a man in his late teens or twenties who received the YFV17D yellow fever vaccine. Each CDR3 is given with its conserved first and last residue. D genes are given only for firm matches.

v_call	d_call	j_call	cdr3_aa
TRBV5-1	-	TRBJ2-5	CASSLGMLQETQYF
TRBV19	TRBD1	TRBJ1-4	CASGDPGQGSRRSLFF
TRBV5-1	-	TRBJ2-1	CASSPQENEQFF
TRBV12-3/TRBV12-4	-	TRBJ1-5	CASSSRARNQPQHF
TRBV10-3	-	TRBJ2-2	CAISSHGELFF
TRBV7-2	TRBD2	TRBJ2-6	CASSRGRGSGANVLTF
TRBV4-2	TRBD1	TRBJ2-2	CASSLYETGTNTGELFF
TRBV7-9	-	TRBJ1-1	CASSPHGNTEAFF
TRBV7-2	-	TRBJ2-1	CASSGTYSYNEQFF
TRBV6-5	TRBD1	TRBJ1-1	CASRGQGATDTEAFF
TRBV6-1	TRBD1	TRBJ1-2	CASRDGQGHGYTF
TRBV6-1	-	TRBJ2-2	CASSGAAGANTGELFF